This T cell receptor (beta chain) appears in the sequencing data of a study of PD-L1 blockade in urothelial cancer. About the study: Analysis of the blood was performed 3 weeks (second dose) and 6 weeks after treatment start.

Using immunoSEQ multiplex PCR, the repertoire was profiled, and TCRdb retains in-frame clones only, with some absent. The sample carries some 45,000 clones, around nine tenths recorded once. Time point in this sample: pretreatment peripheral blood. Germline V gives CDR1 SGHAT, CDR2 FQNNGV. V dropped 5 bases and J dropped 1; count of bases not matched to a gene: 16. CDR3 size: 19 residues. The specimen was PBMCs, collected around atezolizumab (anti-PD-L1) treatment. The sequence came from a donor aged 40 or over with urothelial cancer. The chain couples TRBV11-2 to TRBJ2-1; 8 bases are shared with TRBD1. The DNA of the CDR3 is TGTGCCAGCAGCCAGGGGCAGGGGGCTGCGGAGTGGTCCTACAATGAGCAGTTCTTC. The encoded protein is CASSQGQGAAEWSYNEQFF. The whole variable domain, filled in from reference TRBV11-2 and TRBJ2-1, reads EAGVAQSPRYKIIEKRQSVAFWCNPISGHATLYWYQQILGQGPKLLIQFQNNGVVDDSQLPKDRFSAERLKGVDSTLKIQPAKLEDSAVYLCASSQGQGAAEWSYNEQFFGPGTRLTVL.